The rows below give T cell receptor beta chains drawn from one sample of a study of OX40 agonist ivuxolimab in advanced cancers. Generated by immunoSEQ multiplex PCR, the TCRdb table keeps only in-frame clones and is missing some. The sample gives some 60,000 clones, roughly nine tenths of which show up once; around 0.99% is in the top ten. Sequencing was performed on CD4+ or CD8+ T cells sorted from blood, taken in a trial of the OX40 agonist ivuxolimab. The source is an adult with an advanced solid tumor such as melanoma, head and neck, liver or kidney cancer. Each CDR3 is given with its conserved first and last residue. The D gene is left open where the match is weak. Clone size appears in some rows only: once, few, many, or a class for an expanded clone.

CDR3 protein: CASSGTGEKRYF
CDR3 DNA: TGTGCCAGCAGCGGGACAGGGGAGAAGAGGTACTTC
J gene: TRBJ2-7
V gene: TRBV7-9
clone size: NA
D gene: TRBD1

CDR3 protein: CASSSGLAVIQEAQYF
CDR3 DNA: TGTGCCAGCAGCTCGGGACTAGCGGTTATCCAAGAGGCCCAGTACTTC
J gene: TRBJ2-5
V gene: TRBV5-6
clone size: NA
D gene: TRBD2

CDR3 protein: CASSPPGRDQETQYF
CDR3 DNA: TGTGCCAGCTCACCACCGGGCAGGGACCAAGAGACCCAGTACTTC
J gene: TRBJ2-5
V gene: TRBV18
clone size: NA
D gene: NA

CDR3 protein: CASSRSSGENYGYTF
CDR3 DNA: TGTGCCAGCAGCCGGAGCTCAGGGGAGAACTATGGCTACACCTTC
J gene: TRBJ1-2
V gene: TRBV7-9
clone size: few
D gene: NA

CDR3 protein: CASSLAPGQGQTNTGELFF
CDR3 DNA: TGCGCCAGCAGCTTGGCCCCGGGACAGGGGCAAACGAACACCGGGGAGCTGTTTTTT
J gene: TRBJ2-2
V gene: TRBV5-1
clone size: NA
D gene: TRBD1

CDR3 protein: CASSLSVTGTRLGDTQYF
CDR3 DNA: TGTGCCAGCAGCCTTAGCGTTACCGGGACTAGGCTTGGGGATACGCAGTATTTT
J gene: TRBJ2-3
V gene: TRBV13
clone size: NA
D gene: TRBD2

CDR3 protein: CASSPGLAEAYEQYF
CDR3 DNA: TGTGCCAGCAGCCCGGGACTAGCGGAAGCCTACGAGCAGTACTTC
J gene: TRBJ2-7
V gene: TRBV11-3
clone size: NA
D gene: TRBD2

CDR3 protein: CASSYLETQYF
CDR3 DNA: TGTGCCAGCAGTTACTTGGAGACCCAGTACTTC
J gene: TRBJ2-5
V gene: TRBV6-5
clone size: once
D gene: NA

CDR3 protein: CASGLAGGGTEAFF
CDR3 DNA: TGTGCTAGTGGTTTGGCAGGGGGAGGCACTGAAGCTTTCTTT
J gene: TRBJ1-1
V gene: TRBV12-5
clone size: NA
D gene: TRBD1

CDR3 protein: CASSPRGDRNQPQHF
CDR3 DNA: TGCGCCAGCAGCCCGAGGGGGGACAGAAATCAGCCCCAGCATTTT
J gene: TRBJ1-5
V gene: TRBV5-1
clone size: NA
D gene: TRBD1

CDR3 protein: CASSLEGQFNQPQHF
CDR3 DNA: TGTGCCAGCAGCTTAGAGGGACAGTTCAATCAGCCCCAGCATTTT
J gene: TRBJ1-5
V gene: TRBV7-9
clone size: NA
D gene: TRBD1

CDR3 protein: CASSYGWGRYEQYF
CDR3 DNA: TGTGCCAGCAGTTATGGCTGGGGACGCTACGAGCAGTACTTC
J gene: TRBJ2-7
V gene: TRBV6-5
clone size: NA
D gene: NA

CDR3 protein: CASSTGTGISTGELFF
CDR3 DNA: TGTGCCAGTAGTACCGGGACAGGGATAAGCACCGGGGAGCTGTTTTTT
J gene: TRBJ2-2
V gene: TRBV19
clone size: NA
D gene: TRBD1

CDR3 protein: CASSESSRGTSNQPQHF
CDR3 DNA: TGCGCCAGCAGTGAGTCAAGCCGGGGGACCAGCAATCAGCCCCAGCATTTT
J gene: TRBJ1-5
V gene: TRBV10-1
clone size: NA
D gene: NA

CDR3 protein: CASSFQRSTDTQYF
CDR3 DNA: TGTGCCAGTAGTTTCCAGCGGAGCACAGATACGCAGTATTTT
J gene: TRBJ2-3
V gene: TRBV19
clone size: NA
D gene: NA

CDR3 protein: CASSQQARENEQFF
CDR3 DNA: TGCGCCAGCAGCCAACAAGCCCGGGAAAATGAGCAGTTCTTC
J gene: TRBJ2-1
V gene: TRBV4-1
clone size: NA
D gene: NA

CDR3 protein: CASRTVGTTNNEQFF
CDR3 DNA: TGCGCCAGCAGGACAGTAGGGACTACCAACAATGAGCAGTTCTTC
J gene: TRBJ2-1
V gene: TRBV10-2
clone size: NA
D gene: TRBD2

CDR3 protein: CASSEAGQGYEKLFF
CDR3 DNA: TGTGCCAGCAGTGAAGCCGGGCAGGGGTATGAAAAACTGTTTTTT
J gene: TRBJ1-4
V gene: TRBV2
clone size: few
D gene: NA

CDR3 protein: CASSQEWVAAGTDTQYF
CDR3 DNA: TGCGCCAGCAGCCAAGAATGGGTAGCGGCTGGCACAGATACGCAGTATTTT
J gene: TRBJ2-3
V gene: TRBV4-1
clone size: NA
D gene: NA

CDR3 protein: CASTRGGTSGNYEQYF
CDR3 DNA: TGTGCCAGCACCCGGGGAGGGACTAGCGGGAACTACGAGCAGTACTTC
J gene: TRBJ2-7
V gene: TRBV9
clone size: NA
D gene: TRBD2

CDR3 protein: CASSLGPSGANVLTF
CDR3 DNA: TGTGCCAGCAGCTTGGGACCCTCTGGGGCCAACGTCCTGACTTTC
J gene: TRBJ2-6
V gene: TRBV7-3
clone size: NA
D gene: NA

CDR3 protein: CASSQGNEQYF
CDR3 DNA: TGTGCCAGTTCACAGGGTAACGAGCAGTACTTC
J gene: TRBJ2-7
V gene: TRBV5-4
clone size: NA
D gene: NA

CDR3 protein: CASSLLGQSNTEAFF
CDR3 DNA: TGCGCCAGCAGCTTGTTAGGACAGTCGAACACTGAAGCTTTCTTT
J gene: TRBJ1-1
V gene: TRBV5-1
clone size: NA
D gene: NA

CDR3 protein: CASSRTGVGNQPQHF
CDR3 DNA: TGTGCCAGCAGCCGGACAGGGGTGGGGAATCAGCCCCAGCATTTT
J gene: TRBJ1-5
V gene: TRBV5-6
clone size: NA
D gene: TRBD1

CDR3 protein: CASSLVPMETQYF
CDR3 DNA: TGTGCCAGCAGTTTGGTCCCGATGGAGACCCAGTACTTC
J gene: TRBJ2-5
V gene: TRBV5-5
clone size: NA
D gene: NA

CDR3 protein: CASSPLSSYEQYF
CDR3 DNA: TGTGCCAGCAGCCCACTTAGCTCCTACGAGCAGTACTTC
J gene: TRBJ2-7
V gene: TRBV7-2
clone size: once
D gene: NA

CDR3 protein: CASSLSTGEAYEQYF
CDR3 DNA: TGTGCCAGCAGCTTGTCCACAGGGGAAGCCTACGAGCAGTACTTC
J gene: TRBJ2-7
V gene: TRBV5-4
clone size: NA
D gene: TRBD1

CDR3 protein: CASSPGQGAVGELFF
CDR3 DNA: TGTGCCAGCAGCCCGGGACAGGGGGCCGTCGGGGAGCTGTTTTTT
J gene: TRBJ2-2
V gene: TRBV5-4
clone size: NA
D gene: TRBD1

CDR3 protein: CASSLGQGSTEAFF
CDR3 DNA: TGTGCCAGCAGCTTAGGGCAGGGGAGCACTGAAGCTTTCTTT
J gene: TRBJ1-1
V gene: TRBV11-2
clone size: NA
D gene: NA

CDR3 protein: CASSLGWDSSYNEQFF
CDR3 DNA: TGTGCCAGCAGCTTAGGGTGGGACAGTAGTTACAATGAGCAGTTCTTC
J gene: TRBJ2-1
V gene: TRBV7-3
clone size: NA
D gene: TRBD1

CDR3 protein: CASSLEETQYF
CDR3 DNA: TGCGCCAGCAGCTTGGAAGAGACCCAGTACTTC
J gene: TRBJ2-5
V gene: TRBV5-1
clone size: NA
D gene: NA

CDR3 protein: CASSFLSLAETQYF
CDR3 DNA: TGTGCCAGCAGCTTTTTAAGTTTGGCAGAGACCCAGTACTTC
J gene: TRBJ2-5
V gene: TRBV13
clone size: NA
D gene: NA

CDR3 protein: CASSQGPGQIPPEQYF
CDR3 DNA: TGCGCCAGCAGCCAGGGACCGGGACAGATACCTCCCGAGCAGTACTTC
J gene: TRBJ2-7
V gene: TRBV4-1
clone size: NA
D gene: TRBD1